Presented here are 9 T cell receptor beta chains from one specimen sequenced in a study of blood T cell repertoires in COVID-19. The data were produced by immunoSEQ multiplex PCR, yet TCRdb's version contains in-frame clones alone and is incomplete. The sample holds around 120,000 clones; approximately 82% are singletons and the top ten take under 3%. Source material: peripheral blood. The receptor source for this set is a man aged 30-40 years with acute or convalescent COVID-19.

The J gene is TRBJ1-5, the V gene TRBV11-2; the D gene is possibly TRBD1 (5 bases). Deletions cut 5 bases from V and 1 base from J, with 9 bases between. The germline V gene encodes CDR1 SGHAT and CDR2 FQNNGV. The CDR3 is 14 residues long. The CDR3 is CASSARDSNQPQHF. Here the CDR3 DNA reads TGTGCCAGCAGCGCGCGGGACAGCAATCAGCCCCAGCATTTT.

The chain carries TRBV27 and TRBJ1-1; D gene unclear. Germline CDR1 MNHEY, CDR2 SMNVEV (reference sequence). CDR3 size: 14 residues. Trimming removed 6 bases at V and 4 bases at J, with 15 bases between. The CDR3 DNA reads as TGTGCCAGCAGAGCCGTCCCGGGTGGCACTGAAGCTTTCTTT. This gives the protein CASRAVPGGTEAFF.

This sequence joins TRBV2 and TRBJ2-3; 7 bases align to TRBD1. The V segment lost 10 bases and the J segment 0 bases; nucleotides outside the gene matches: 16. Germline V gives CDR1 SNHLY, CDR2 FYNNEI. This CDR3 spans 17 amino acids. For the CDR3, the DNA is TGTGCCAACAGGGGTCAGGGAACGTACTGGAGCACAGATACGCAGTATTTT. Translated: CANRGQGTYWSTDTQYF.

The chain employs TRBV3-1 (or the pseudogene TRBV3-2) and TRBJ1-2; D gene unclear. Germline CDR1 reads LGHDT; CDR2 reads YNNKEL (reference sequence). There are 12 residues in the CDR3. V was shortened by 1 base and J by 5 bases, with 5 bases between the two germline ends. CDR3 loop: CASSQGQYGYTF. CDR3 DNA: TGTGCCAGCAGCCAAGGACAATATGGCTACACCTTC.

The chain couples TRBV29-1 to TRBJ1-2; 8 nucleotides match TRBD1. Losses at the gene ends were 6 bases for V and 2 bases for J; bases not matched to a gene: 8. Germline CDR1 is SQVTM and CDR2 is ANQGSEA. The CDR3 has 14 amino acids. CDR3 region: CSVLTGQENYGYTF. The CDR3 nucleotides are TGCAGCGTGCTAACGGGACAGGAGAACTATGGCTACACCTTC.

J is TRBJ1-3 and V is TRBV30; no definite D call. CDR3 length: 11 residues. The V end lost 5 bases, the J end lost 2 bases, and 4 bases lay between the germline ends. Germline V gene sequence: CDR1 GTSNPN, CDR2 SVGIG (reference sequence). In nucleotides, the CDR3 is TGTGCCTGGTCAACTGGAAACACCATATATTTT. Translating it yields CAWSTGNTIYF.

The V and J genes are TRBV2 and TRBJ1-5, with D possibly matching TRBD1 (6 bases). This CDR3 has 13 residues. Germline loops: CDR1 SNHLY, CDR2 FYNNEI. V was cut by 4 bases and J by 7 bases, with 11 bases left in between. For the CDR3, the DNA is TGTGCCAGCAGTGTCACAGGGAACCAGCCCCAGCATTTT. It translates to CASSVTGNQPQHF.

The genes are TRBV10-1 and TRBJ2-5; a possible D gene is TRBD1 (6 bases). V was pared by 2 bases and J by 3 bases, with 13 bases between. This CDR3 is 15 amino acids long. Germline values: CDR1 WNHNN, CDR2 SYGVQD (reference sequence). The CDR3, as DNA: TGCGCCAGCAGTGAGGGACCGGACAGAGAAGAGACCCAGTACTTC. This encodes CASSEGPDREETQYF.

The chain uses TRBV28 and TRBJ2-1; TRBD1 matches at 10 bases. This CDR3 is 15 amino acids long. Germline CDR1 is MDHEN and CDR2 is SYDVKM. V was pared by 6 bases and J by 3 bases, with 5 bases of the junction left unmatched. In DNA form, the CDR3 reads TGTGCCAGCAGAGGGACAGGGGATGACTACAATGAGCAGTTCTTC. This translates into CASRGTGDDYNEQFF.